The rows below give T cell receptor beta chains drawn from one sample of a study of blood T cell repertoires in COVID-19. Measured with immunoSEQ multiplex PCR; TCRdb has only the in-frame clones, and not every one. The data show some 170,000 clones, around three quarters seen once. The sequenced sample was peripheral blood. The source is a man in his sixties with acute or convalescent COVID-19. CDR3s include the opening cysteine and the closing phenylalanine or tryptophan. D genes are given only for firm matches. The listing skips clone size in some rows; elsewhere it reads once, few, many or a size class.

V gene: TRBV5-1; J gene: TRBJ2-1; clone size: NA; D gene: TRBD1; CDR3 protein: CASSFTQGAYNEQFF; CDR3 DNA: TGCGCCAGCAGCTTTACGCAGGGGGCCTACAATGAGCAGTTCTTC
V gene: TRBV15; J gene: TRBJ1-1; clone size: NA; D gene: NA; CDR3 protein: CATSSGTLNTEAFF; CDR3 DNA: TGTGCCACCAGCAGCGGGACACTGAACACTGAAGCTTTCTTT
V gene: TRBV6-5; J gene: TRBJ2-7; clone size: NA; D gene: NA; CDR3 protein: CASGPGDSYEQYF; CDR3 DNA: TGTGCCAGTGGTCCAGGGGACTCCTACGAGCAGTACTTC
V gene: TRBV5-1; J gene: TRBJ2-4; clone size: NA; D gene: TRBD1; CDR3 protein: CASSLAGTEFLNLAKNIQYF; CDR3 DNA: TGCGCCAGCAGCTTAGCCGGGACAGAATTCTTAAATCTAGCCAAAAACATTCAGTACTTC
V gene: TRBV11-3; J gene: TRBJ1-2; clone size: NA; D gene: NA; CDR3 protein: CASQSGFRADRTNYGYTF; CDR3 DNA: TGTGCCAGCCAATCAGGGTTTCGTGCGGACAGAACTAACTATGGCTACACCTTC
V gene: TRBV28; J gene: TRBJ2-3; clone size: NA; D gene: TRBD2; CDR3 protein: CASSLIGTSGGDATDTQYF; CDR3 DNA: TGTGCCAGCAGTTTAATAGGGACTAGCGGGGGAGATGCCACAGATACGCAGTATTTT
V gene: TRBV29-1; J gene: TRBJ2-7; clone size: NA; D gene: TRBD1; CDR3 protein: CSVEPDRGSYEQYF; CDR3 DNA: TGCAGCGTTGAACCTGACAGGGGGTCATACGAGCAGTACTTC
V gene: TRBV24-1; J gene: TRBJ2-1; clone size: NA; D gene: NA; CDR3 protein: CATSGQPGTEQFF; CDR3 DNA: TGTGCCACCAGTGGCCAGCCCGGGACAGAGCAGTTCTTC
V gene: TRBV10-1; J gene: TRBJ1-5; clone size: NA; D gene: NA; CDR3 protein: CASPGREGLSNQPQHF; CDR3 DNA: TGCGCCAGCCCTGGGAGGGAGGGGCTGAGCAATCAGCCCCAGCATTTT
V gene: TRBV19; J gene: TRBJ2-3; clone size: once; D gene: TRBD1; CDR3 protein: CASRTNSGGDTQYF; CDR3 DNA: TGTGCCAGCCGGACGAATTCAGGGGGAGATACGCAGTATTTT
V gene: TRBV7-3; J gene: TRBJ1-1; clone size: NA; D gene: TRBD1; CDR3 protein: CASSLSFTGDTEAFF; CDR3 DNA: TGTGCCAGCAGCTTAAGTTTCACAGGGGACACTGAAGCTTTCTTT